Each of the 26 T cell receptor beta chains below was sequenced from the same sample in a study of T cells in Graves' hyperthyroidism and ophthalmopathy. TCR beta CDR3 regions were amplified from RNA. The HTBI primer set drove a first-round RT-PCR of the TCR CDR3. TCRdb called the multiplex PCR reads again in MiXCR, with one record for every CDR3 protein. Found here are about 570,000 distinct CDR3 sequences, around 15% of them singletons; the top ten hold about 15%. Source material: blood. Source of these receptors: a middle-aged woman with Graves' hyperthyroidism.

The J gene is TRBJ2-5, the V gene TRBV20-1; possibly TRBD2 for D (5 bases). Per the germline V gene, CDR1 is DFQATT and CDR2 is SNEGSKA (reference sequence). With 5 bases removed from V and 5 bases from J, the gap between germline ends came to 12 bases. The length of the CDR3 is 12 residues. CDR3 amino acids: CSALALRETQYF. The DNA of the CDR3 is TGCAGTGCTCTAGCCCTCCGGGAGACCCAGTACTTC.

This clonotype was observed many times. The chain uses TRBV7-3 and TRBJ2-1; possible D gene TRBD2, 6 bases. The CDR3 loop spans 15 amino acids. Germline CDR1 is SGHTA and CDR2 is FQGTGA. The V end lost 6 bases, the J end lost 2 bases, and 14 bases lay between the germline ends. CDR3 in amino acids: CASSAQAGTYNEQFF. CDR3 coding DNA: TGTGCCAGCAGTGCCCAGGCGGGAACCTACAATGAGCAGTTCTTC.

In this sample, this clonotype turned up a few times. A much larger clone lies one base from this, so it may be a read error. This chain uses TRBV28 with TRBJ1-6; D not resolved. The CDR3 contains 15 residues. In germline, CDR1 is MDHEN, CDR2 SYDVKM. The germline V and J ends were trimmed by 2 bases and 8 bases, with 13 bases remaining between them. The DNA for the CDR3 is TGTGCCAGCAGTTTAGAGGGCGGACCTGATTCACCCCTCCACTTT. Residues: CASSLEGGPDSPLHF.

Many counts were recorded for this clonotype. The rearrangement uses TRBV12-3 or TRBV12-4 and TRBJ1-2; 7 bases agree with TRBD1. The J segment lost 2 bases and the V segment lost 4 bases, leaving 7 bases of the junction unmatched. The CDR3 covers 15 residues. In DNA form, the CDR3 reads TGTGCCAGCAGTTACGCAGACAGGGCCAACTATGGCTACACCTTC. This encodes CASSYADRANYGYTF.

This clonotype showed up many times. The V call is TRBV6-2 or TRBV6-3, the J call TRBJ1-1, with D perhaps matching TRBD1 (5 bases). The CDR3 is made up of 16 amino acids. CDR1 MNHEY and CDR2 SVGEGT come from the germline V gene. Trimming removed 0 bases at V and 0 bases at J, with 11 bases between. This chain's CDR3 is CASSYSTGELNTEAFF. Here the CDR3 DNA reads TGTGCCAGCAGTTACTCAACAGGCGAACTGAACACTGAAGCTTTCTTT.

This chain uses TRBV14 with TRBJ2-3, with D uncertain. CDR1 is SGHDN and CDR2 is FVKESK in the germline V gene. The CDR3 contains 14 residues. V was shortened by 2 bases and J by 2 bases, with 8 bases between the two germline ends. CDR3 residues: CASSQYLLTDTQYF. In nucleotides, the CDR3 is TGTGCCAGCAGCCAATACCTTCTCACAGATACGCAGTATTTT.

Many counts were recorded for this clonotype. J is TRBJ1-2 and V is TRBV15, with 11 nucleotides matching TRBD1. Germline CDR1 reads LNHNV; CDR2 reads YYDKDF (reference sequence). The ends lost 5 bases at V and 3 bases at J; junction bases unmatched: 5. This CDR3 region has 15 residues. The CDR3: CATSPRTGGDYGYTF. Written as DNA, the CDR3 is TGTGCCACCAGCCCCCGGACAGGGGGCGACTATGGCTACACCTTC.

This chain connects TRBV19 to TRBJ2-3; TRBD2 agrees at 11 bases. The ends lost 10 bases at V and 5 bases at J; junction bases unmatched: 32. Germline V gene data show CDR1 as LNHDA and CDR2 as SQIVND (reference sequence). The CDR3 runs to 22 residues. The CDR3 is CATSSRDRVRVVLAGELDTQYF. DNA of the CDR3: TGTGCCACCTCGTCCCGGGACAGGGTTCGGGTAGTACTAGCGGGAGAATTAGATACGCAGTATTTT.

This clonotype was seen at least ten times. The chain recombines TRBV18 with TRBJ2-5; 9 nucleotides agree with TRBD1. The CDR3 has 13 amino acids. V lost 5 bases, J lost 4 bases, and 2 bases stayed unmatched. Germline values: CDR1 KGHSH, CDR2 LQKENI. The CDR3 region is CASSTGQGETQYF. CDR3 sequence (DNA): TGTGCCAGCTCAACGGGACAGGGAGAGACCCAGTACTTC.

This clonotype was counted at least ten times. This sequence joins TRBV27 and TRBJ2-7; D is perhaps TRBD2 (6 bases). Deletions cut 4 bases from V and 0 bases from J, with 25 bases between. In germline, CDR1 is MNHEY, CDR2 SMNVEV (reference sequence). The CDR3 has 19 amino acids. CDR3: CASSSLPVGVGTYSYEQYF. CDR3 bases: TGTGCCAGCAGTTCTCTACCGGTCGGAGTCGGGACTTACTCCTACGAGCAGTACTTC.

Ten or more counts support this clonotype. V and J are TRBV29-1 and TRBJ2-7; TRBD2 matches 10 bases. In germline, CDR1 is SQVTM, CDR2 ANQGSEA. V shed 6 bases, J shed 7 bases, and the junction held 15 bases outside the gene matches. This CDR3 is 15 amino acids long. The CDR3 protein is CSVGTRLAGTGEQYF. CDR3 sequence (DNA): TGCAGCGTCGGTACCCGACTAGCGGGTACGGGGGAGCAGTACTTC.

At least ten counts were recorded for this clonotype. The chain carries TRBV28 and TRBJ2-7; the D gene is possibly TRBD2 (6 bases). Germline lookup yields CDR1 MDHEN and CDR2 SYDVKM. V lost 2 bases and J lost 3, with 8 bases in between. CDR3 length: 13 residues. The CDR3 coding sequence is TGTGCCAGCAGTTTAAATAGCGGCTACGAGCAGTACTTC. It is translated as CASSLNSGYEQYF.

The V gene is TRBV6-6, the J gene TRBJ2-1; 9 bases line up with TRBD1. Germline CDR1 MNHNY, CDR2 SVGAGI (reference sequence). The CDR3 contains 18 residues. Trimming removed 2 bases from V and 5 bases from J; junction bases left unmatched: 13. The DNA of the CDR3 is TGTGCCAGCAGTTACGTCACTCCCGGGACAGGGATCAACAATGAGCAGTTCTTC. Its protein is CASSYVTPGTGINNEQFF.

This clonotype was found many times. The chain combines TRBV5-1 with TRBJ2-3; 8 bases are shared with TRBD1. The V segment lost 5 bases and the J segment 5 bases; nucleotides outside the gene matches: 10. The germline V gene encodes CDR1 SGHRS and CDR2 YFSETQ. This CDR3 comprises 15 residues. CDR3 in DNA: TGCGCCAGCAGATCTAGACAGGGGACATTAGATACGCAGTATTTT. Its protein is CASRSRQGTLDTQYF.

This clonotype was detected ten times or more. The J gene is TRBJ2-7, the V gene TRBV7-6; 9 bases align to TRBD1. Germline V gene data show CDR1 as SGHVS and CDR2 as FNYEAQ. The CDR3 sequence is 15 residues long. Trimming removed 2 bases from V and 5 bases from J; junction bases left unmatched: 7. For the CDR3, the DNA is TGTGCCAGCAGCTTAACCGGGACAGGGTTTAACGAGCAGTACTTC. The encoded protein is CASSLTGTGFNEQYF.

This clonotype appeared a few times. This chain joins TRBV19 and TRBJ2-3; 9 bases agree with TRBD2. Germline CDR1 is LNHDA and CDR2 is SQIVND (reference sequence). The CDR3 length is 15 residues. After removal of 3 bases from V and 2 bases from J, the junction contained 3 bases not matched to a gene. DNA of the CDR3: TGTGCCAGTAGTATGCCTAGCGGGGACACAGATACGCAGTATTTT. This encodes CASSMPSGDTDTQYF.

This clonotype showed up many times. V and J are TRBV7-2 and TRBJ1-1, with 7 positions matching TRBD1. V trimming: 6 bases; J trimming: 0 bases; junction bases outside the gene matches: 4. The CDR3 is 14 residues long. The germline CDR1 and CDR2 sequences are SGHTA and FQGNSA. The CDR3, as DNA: TGTGCCAGCAGGATGGGACAGCTGAACACTGAAGCTTTCTTT. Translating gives CASRMGQLNTEAFF.

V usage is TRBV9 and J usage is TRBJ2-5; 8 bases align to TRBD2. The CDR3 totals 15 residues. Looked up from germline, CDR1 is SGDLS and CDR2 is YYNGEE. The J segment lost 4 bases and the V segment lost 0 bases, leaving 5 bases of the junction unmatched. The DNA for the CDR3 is TGTGCCAGCAGCGTAGCAACTAGCGGTGGAGAGACCCAGTACTTC. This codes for CASSVATSGGETQYF.

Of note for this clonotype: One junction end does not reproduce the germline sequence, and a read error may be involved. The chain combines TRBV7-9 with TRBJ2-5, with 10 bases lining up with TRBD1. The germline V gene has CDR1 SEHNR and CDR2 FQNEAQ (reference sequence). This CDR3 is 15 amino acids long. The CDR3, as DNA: TGTGCCAGCAACGGGGGGACAGGGGAGCAAGAGACCCAGCACTTC. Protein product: CASNGGTGEQETQHF.

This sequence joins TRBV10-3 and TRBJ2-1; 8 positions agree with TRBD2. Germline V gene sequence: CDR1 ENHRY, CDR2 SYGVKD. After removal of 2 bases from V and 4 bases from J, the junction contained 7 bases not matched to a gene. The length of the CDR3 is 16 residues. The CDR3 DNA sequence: TGTGCCATCAGTGAGACTTTAGCGGGGACATACAATGAGCAGTTCTTC. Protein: CAISETLAGTYNEQFF.

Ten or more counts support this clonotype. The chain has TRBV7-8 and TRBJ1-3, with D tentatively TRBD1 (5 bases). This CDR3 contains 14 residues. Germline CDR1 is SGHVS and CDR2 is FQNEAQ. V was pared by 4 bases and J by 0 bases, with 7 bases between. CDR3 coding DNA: TGTGCCAGCAGCTCCGGGACCTCTGGAAACACCATATATTTT. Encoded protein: CASSSGTSGNTIYF.

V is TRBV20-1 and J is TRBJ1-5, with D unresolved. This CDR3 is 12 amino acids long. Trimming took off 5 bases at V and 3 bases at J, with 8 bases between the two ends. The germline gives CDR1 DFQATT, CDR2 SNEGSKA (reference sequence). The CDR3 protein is CSAVTPNQPQHF. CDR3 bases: TGCAGTGCTGTCACCCCCAATCAGCCCCAGCATTTT.

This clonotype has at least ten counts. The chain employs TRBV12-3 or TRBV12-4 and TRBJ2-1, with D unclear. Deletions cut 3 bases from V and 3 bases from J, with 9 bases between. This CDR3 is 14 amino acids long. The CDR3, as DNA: TGTGCCAGCAGTTTGGACGGCCTCTACAATGAGCAGTTCTTC. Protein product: CASSLDGLYNEQFF.

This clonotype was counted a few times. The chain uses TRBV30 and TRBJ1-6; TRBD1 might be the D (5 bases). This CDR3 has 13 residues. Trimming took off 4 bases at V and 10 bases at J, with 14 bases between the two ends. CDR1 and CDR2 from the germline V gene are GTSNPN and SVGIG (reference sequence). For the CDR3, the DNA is TGTGCCTGGAAAAGGGACCCTGGGTCACCCCTCCACTTT. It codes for CAWKRDPGSPLHF. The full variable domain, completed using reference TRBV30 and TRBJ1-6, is SQTIHQWPATLVQPVGSPLSLECTVEGTSNPNLYWYRQAAGRGLQLLFYSVGIGQISSEVPQNLSASRPQDRQFILSSKKLLLSDSGFYLCAWKRDPGSPLHFGNGTRLTVT.

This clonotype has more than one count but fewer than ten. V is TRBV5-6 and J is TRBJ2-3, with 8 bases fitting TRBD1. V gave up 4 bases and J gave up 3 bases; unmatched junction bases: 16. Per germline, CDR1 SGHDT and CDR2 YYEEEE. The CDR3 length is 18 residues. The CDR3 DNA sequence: TGTGCCAGCAGCCCTTTGCTATATGGACAGGGCCGAACAGATACGCAGTATTTT. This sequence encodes CASSPLLYGQGRTDTQYF.

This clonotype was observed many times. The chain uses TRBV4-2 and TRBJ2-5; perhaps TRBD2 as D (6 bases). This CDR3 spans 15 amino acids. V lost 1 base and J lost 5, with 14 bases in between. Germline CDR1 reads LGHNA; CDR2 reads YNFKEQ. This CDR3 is CASSQVTGEGETQYF. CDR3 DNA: TGTGCCAGCAGCCAAGTTACGGGAGAGGGGGAGACCCAGTACTTC.